This TCR beta chain was identified during a study of tumor-infiltrating lymphocytes in glioblastoma multiforme. TCR beta libraries were built from RNA through three nested multiplex PCR rounds using modified ARM-PCR. TCRdb passed the multiplex PCR reads through MiXCR, listing each CDR3 protein once. The sample yields about 32,000 distinct CDR3 sequences, around 60% seen once. Of note for this clonotype: The junction and the germline gene differ at one end; a read error may be behind it.

The sample taken for sequencing was brain tumor tissue. The receptor's source is a male donor with glioblastoma.

CDR3 DNA sequence: TGCGGCTCTTCAGCGGGCTCATACAATGAGCAATTCTTC. Protein sequence: CGSSAGSYNEQFF. The V gene is TRBV29-1, the J gene TRBJ2-1; possible D gene TRBD2, 6 bases. The germline gives CDR1 SQVTM, CDR2 ANQGSEA. The CDR3 has 13 residues.